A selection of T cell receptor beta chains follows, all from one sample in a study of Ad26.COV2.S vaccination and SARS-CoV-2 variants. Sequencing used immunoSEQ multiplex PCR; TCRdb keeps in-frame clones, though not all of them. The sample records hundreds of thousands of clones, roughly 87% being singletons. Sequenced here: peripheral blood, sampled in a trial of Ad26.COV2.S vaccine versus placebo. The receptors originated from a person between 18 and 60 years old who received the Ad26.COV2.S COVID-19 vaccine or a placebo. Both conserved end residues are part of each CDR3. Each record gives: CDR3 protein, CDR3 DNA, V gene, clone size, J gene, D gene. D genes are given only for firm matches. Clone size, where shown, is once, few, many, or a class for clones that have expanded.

CASSLARETGTEAFF | TGTGCCAGCAGCTTAGCCAGGGAGACGGGCACTGAAGCTTTCTTT | TRBV7-9 | - | TRBJ1-1 | -
CAISLTRDSPYEQYF | TGTGCCATCAGTCTAACGAGGGACAGTCCCTACGAGCAGTACTTC | TRBV10-3 | - | TRBJ2-7 | TRBD1
CASSDRYTGELFF | TGTGCCAGCAGTGACAGATACACCGGGGAGCTGTTTTTT | TRBV2 | - | TRBJ2-2 | -
CASSLGQQLGNTIYF | TGTGCCAGCAGCTTGGGACAGCAACTTGGAAACACCATATATTTT | TRBV11-1 | - | TRBJ1-3 | TRBD1
CASSQDTISANYGYTF | TGCGCCAGCAGCCAAGACACGATTTCAGCTAACTATGGCTACACCTTC | TRBV4-1 | - | TRBJ1-2 | -
CASSYEGGHRQPQHF | TGTGCCAGCAGTTACGAAGGGGGGCATCGACAGCCCCAGCATTTT | TRBV6-2/TRBV6-3 | - | TRBJ1-5 | -
CASSLRGRTEAFF | TGTGCCAGCAGTTTGAGGGGGAGAACTGAAGCTTTCTTT | TRBV12-3/TRBV12-4 | - | TRBJ1-1 | -
CASSPTRTLQETQYF | TGTGCCAGCAGCCCCACCAGGACGTTGCAAGAGACCCAGTACTTC | TRBV7-9 | - | TRBJ2-5 | -
CASSYSSQGEYF | TGTGCCAGCAGTTACTCCTCTCAGGGGGAGTACTTC | TRBV6-6 | - | TRBJ2-7 | TRBD1
CASSLAHLYEQYF | TGTGCCAGCAGTTTAGCACATTTATACGAGCAGTACTTC | TRBV12-3/TRBV12-4 | - | TRBJ2-7 | -
CASSPGGRRETQYF | TGTGCCAGCAGCCCCGGAGGGAGGCGAGAGACCCAGTACTTC | TRBV27 | - | TRBJ2-5 | -
CASSPRGLSTDTQYF | TGTGCCAGCAGTCCAAGGGGCCTTAGCACAGATACGCAGTATTTT | TRBV6-5 | once | TRBJ2-3 | -
CASSRGTSGYEQYF | TGCGCCAGCAGCCGAGGGACTAGCGGTTACGAGCAGTACTTC | TRBV4-1 | - | TRBJ2-7 | TRBD2
CASSTGTGSYEQYF | TGTGCCAGTAGTACCGGGACAGGCTCCTACGAGCAGTACTTC | TRBV19 | - | TRBJ2-7 | TRBD1
CASSVQWGRGETQYF | TGTGCCAGCAGTGTGCAGTGGGGCAGGGGGGAGACCCAGTACTTC | TRBV2 | - | TRBJ2-5 | TRBD1
CASSLSPVDLNTEAFF | TGTGCCAGCAGTTTAAGCCCCGTGGACCTGAACACTGAAGCTTTCTTT | TRBV27 | - | TRBJ1-1 | -
CASSLDHGTRPTGELFF | TGTGCCAGCAGCTTAGATCATGGGACAAGACCCACCGGGGAGCTGTTTTTT | TRBV11-3 | - | TRBJ2-2 | -